The rows below give T cell receptor beta chains drawn from one sample of a study of T-cell reconstitution after alpha-beta-depleted transplantation in children. TCRdb analysed the PCR reads with MiXCR anew, one entry per CDR3 protein. The sample includes 440,000 or so distinct CDR3 sequences, approximately 10% seen only once; the top ten take 4.5% to 6.5%. The sequences come from PBMCs from the stem cell graft donor, collected from the stem cell graft. These receptors were collected from a human donor who donated a stem cell graft to a child with acute myeloid leukemia. The CDR3 runs from the conserved cysteine through the conserved F or W. The D gene is left open where the match is weak. Clone size is given for some rows only: seen once, a few or many times, or a class if the clone is expanded.

>few|TRBD2|TRBV6-4|TRBJ2-1
TGTGCCAGCACTCCGCCGGGACTAGGGGACTACAATGAGCAGTTCTTC
CASTPPGLGDYNEQFF
>few|.|TRBV5-1|TRBJ2-1
TGCGCCAGCGGCCTTCAGGACAATGAGCAGTTCTTC
CASGLQDNEQFF
>.|.|TRBV12-3/TRBV12-4|TRBJ1-5
TGTGCCAGCCCTCTGCCCCCCGGGCTAGCCCAGCATTTT
CASPLPPGLAQHF
>few|TRBD1|TRBV7-3|TRBJ2-3
TGTGCCAGCAGCGAACTGCAGGGGGCTGGAGATACGCAGTATTTT
CASSELQGAGDTQYF
>few|.|TRBV30|TRBJ2-7
TGTGCCTGTTGGGGTTACGAGCAGTACTTC
CACWGYEQYF
>.|.|TRBV15|TRBJ1-2
TGTGCCACCAGCAGAGACTTATTCGTGGAGGCCAGCGGCTACACCTTC
CATSRDLFVEASGYTF
>.|TRBD2|TRBV7-2|TRBJ2-1
TGTGCCAGCAGCTTAGGCCCGACTAGCCGACTGTGTGTCTTC
CASSLGPTSRLCVF
>.|TRBD2|TRBV6-4|TRBJ2-1
TGTGCCAGCAGTGATGTTAGCGGGAGGGTGCAGTTCTTC
CASSDVSGRVQFF
>.|TRBD2|TRBV20-1|TRBJ2-6
TGCAGTGCTATATGGCGCTCGGGGGGCTCTGGGGCCAACGTCCTGACTTTC
CSAIWRSGGSGANVLTF
>.|TRBD2|TRBV24-1|TRBJ2-1
TGTGCCACCAGTCAAGCGGGAGGAGACAATGAGCAGTTCTTC
CATSQAGGDNEQFF
>.|.|TRBV20-1|TRBJ1-4
TGCAGTGCTAGAATTGGGGGGCGTGAAAAACTGTTTTTT
CSARIGGREKLFF
>.|TRBD1|TRBV20-1|TRBJ2-7
TGCAGTGCTAGAGATGAGGACAGGGGGAGGTACGAGCAGTACTTC
CSARDEDRGRYEQYF
>few|TRBD1|TRBV20-1|TRBJ2-4
TGCAGTGCCAGGGACAGTAAAAACATTCAGTACTTC
CSARDSKNIQYF
>many|TRBD2|TRBV12-3/TRBV12-4|TRBJ2-3
TGTGCCAGCAGTACTACTAGCGGGGGGAGCACAGATACGCAGTATTTT
CASSTTSGGSTDTQYF
>few|.|TRBV20-1|TRBJ2-1
TGCAGTGCGTTCCGTGATCGCGGAACCTCCTACAATGAGCAGTTCTTC
CSAFRDRGTSYNEQFF
>.|TRBD2|TRBV20-1|TRBJ2-4
TGCAGTGCTAGAACGGCTAGCGGAAACATTCAGTACTTC
CSARTASGNIQYF
>few|.|TRBV29-1|TRBJ2-1
TGCAGCGTTGAGGGGCGGGGTGTCGGATACAATGAGCAGTTCTTC
CSVEGRGVGYNEQFF
>many|TRBD1|TRBV5-1|TRBJ2-3
TGCGCCAGCAGCGTTCGGCCGGGACAGGGATCTGATACGCAGTATTTT
CASSVRPGQGSDTQYF
>few|.|TRBV6-1|TRBJ2-1
TGTGCCACTCCTCGGACGGAAAAAGTTAATGAGCAGTTCTTC
CATPRTEKVNEQFF
>.|.|TRBV5-1|TRBJ2-3
TGCGCCAGCAGATGGGCTGGGGACACAGATACGCAGTATTTT
CASRWAGDTDTQYF
>few|TRBD2|TRBV20-1|TRBJ2-3
TGCAGTGCTAGAGATAGGCTAGCGGGGACTGATACGCAGTATTTT
CSARDRLAGTDTQYF
>few|.|TRBV4-1|TRBJ1-6
TGCGCCAGCAGCCAAGATGTGCCCGGGGGGGCGGATAATTCACCCCTCCACTTT
CASSQDVPGGADNSPLHF
>.|.|TRBV6-1|TRBJ1-2
TGTGCCAGCAGTGTCGGAGATGGCTACACCTTC
CASSVGDGYTF
>many|TRBD1|TRBV9|TRBJ2-7
TGTGCCAGCAGTGGGGGACAGGGCTACGAGCAGTACTTC
CASSGGQGYEQYF